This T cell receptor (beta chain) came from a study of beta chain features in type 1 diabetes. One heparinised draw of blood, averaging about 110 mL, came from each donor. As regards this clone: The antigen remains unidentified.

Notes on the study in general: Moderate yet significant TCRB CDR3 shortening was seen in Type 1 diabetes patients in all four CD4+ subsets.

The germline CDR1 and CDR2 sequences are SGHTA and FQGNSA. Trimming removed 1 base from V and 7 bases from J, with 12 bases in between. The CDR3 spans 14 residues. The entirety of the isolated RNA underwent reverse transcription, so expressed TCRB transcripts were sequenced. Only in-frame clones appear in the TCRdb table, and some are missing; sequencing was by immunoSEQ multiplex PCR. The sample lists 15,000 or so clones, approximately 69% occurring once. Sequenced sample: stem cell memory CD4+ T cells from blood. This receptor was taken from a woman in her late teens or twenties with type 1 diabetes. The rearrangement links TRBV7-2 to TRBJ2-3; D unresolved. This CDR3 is CASSLGHLKHTQYF. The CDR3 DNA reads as TGTGCCAGCAGCTTAGGACATCTTAAGCATACGCAGTATTTT.